The source of this TCR beta chain is a study of vaccination effects on CD4 cells after COVID-19. Study information: Post-vaccine draws lagged the second dose by a median of 72 days.

In regard to this clone: Its antigen remains unidentified.

Peptide-pool stimulation followed by sequencing identified expanded antigen-specific CD4+ clonotypes in the ViraFEST assay. Isolating CD4+ T cells followed more than eight days of culture. Two-dose BNT162b2 or mRNA-1273 vaccination was given to participants. Previously uninfected by SARS-CoV-2, the vaccine recipients also showed negative nucleocapsid antibodies. On day 3 and again on day 7, half the medium was replaced with IL-2 medium. Sequencing used immunoSEQ multiplex PCR; TCRdb keeps in-frame clones, though not all of them. The table includes about 59,000 clones, 60% to 80% detected once. Study-level findings and limits: No early post-infection timepoints were available in the study, which also included few convalescent patients.

V was pared by 3 bases and J by 5 bases, with 7 bases between. The CDR3 has 12 amino acids. Germline assignment: CDR1 WSHSY and CDR2 SAAADI. The source material was CD4+ T cells from PBMCs cultured with HCoV-OC43 spike peptides, sampled after COVID-19 vaccination. Subset given: HCoV-OC43 spike overlapping peptide pool stimulation. This TCR derives from a human donor who received a COVID-19 vaccine. The genes are TRBV10-2 and TRBJ1-1, with D possibly being TRBD1 (6 bases). The CDR3 protein is CASSEQGTEAFF. Here the CDR3 DNA reads TGCGCCAGCAGTGAACAGGGAACTGAAGCTTTCTTT.